This is a list of T cell receptor beta chains from one sample in a study of Graves' ophthalmopathy and Graves' hyperthyroidism. TCRdb recomputed calls from the multiplex PCR reads with MiXCR, one row per CDR3 protein. The sample lists about 370,000 distinct CDR3 sequences; 15% to 20% were seen once. The specimen was peripheral blood. These receptors were collected from a woman under 30 with Graves' ophthalmopathy. Each CDR3 is given with its conserved first and last residue. D genes are given only for firm matches. Only some rows state a clone size, as once, few, many or a class for expanded clones.

V	J	D	size	CDR3	DNA
TRBV7-6	TRBJ2-7	-	many	CASSPLNGGSPYEQYF	TGTGCCAGCAGCCCCCTAAACGGGGGCTCGCCCTACGAGCAGTACTTC
TRBV12-3/TRBV12-4	TRBJ1-1	-	-	CASSLSRGLTEAFF	TGTGCCAGCAGTTTATCGAGGGGTCTAACTGAAGCTTTCTTT
TRBV6-5	TRBJ1-1	-	many	CASSYSGGLEAFF	TGTGCCAGCAGTTACTCGGGGGGGCTTGAAGCTTTCTTT
TRBV28	TRBJ2-7	-	many	CASSRSLEQYF	TGTGCCAGCAGTCGGAGCCTCGAGCAGTACTTC
TRBV20-1	TRBJ2-5	-	many	CSARSGSKETQYF	TGCAGTGCTAGATCGGGGTCTAAAGAGACCCAGTACTTC
TRBV12-3/TRBV12-4	TRBJ2-5	-	-	CASSLHGTQETQYF	TGTGCCAGCAGTTTACACGGGACTCAAGAGACCCAGTACTTC
TRBV6-5	TRBJ2-5	-	-	CASSLSGTYRPGETQYF	TGTGCCAGCAGTTTATCGGGGACGTACAGGCCGGGAGAGACCCAGTACTTC
TRBV7-8	TRBJ1-5	-	many	CASSPPGTPDQPQHF	TGTGCCAGCAGCCCCCCGGGGACCCCAGATCAGCCCCAGCATTTT
TRBV28	TRBJ2-7	-	many	CASNGQGRIYEQYF	TGTGCCAGCAACGGGCAGGGCCGCATCTACGAGCAGTACTTC
TRBV28	TRBJ1-2	-	-	CASSTTGPNYGYTF	TGTGCCAGCAGTACGACAGGACCCAACTATGGCTACACCTTC
TRBV28	TRBJ1-5	TRBD1	-	CASSLTGTGDQPQHF	TGTGCCAGCAGTCTGACCGGGACAGGGGACCAGCCCCAGCATTTT
TRBV11-2	TRBJ2-4	-	once	CASTRDRTVGIQYF	TGTGCCAGCACCCGAGACAGGACAGTTGGCATTCAGTACTTC
TRBV29-1	TRBJ1-2	TRBD1	many	CSVEASRGQGYTF	TGCAGCGTTGAAGCGTCCAGGGGGCAGGGCTACACCTTC
TRBV6-1	TRBJ1-2	TRBD1	many	CASSLLGQGAYYGYTF	TGTGCCAGCAGCCTCCTGGGACAGGGGGCCTACTATGGCTACACCTTC
TRBV5-5	TRBJ1-1	-	many	CASSLGQPREAFF	TGTGCCAGCAGCTTGGGACAGCCGCGTGAAGCTTTCTTT
TRBV7-9	TRBJ2-7	-	-	CASSRTPREQYF	TGTGCCAGCAGCCGGACTCCTCGCGAGCAGTACTTC
TRBV19	TRBJ1-1	-	-	CASNYEGTEAFF	TGTGCCAGTAACTACGAGGGCACTGAAGCTTTCTTT
TRBV30	TRBJ2-1	-	-	CAWKGKNEQFF	TGTGCCTGGAAAGGAAAGAATGAGCAGTTCTTC
TRBV14	TRBJ1-1	-	many	CASSSAEGVAFF	TGTGCCAGCTCATCCGCCGAGGGTGTAGCTTTCTTT
TRBV27	TRBJ1-1	-	many	CASSLNNGNTEAFF	TGTGCCAGCAGTTTAAATAATGGGAACACTGAAGCTTTCTTT
TRBV19	TRBJ2-5	-	many	CASSIGLTSSFETQYF	TGTGCCAGTAGTATAGGTCTAACTAGTAGTTTCGAGACCCAGTACTTC
TRBV28	TRBJ1-5	-	many	CASSPRARNQPQHF	TGTGCCAGCAGCCCCCGGGCCCGCAATCAGCCCCAGCATTTT
TRBV6-1	TRBJ2-7	TRBD1	many	CASSDGQDSYEQYF	TGTGCCAGCAGTGATGGACAGGACTCCTACGAGCAGTACTTC
TRBV6-5	TRBJ1-1	TRBD1	many	CASRPGTGGAGAFF	TGTGCCAGCAGGCCCGGGACAGGGGGCGCGGGAGCTTTCTTT
TRBV27	TRBJ1-6	-	many	CASSLRGGRQYSPLHF	TGTGCCAGCAGTTTAAGGGGGGGACGGCAATATTCACCCCTCCACTTT
TRBV10-3	TRBJ1-1	TRBD1	many	CAISRTGLRSEAFF	TGTGCCATCAGTCGGACAGGGCTGAGGTCTGAAGCTTTCTTT
TRBV28	TRBJ1-1	-	-	CASSLQGRGAFF	TGTGCCAGCAGTCTTCAAGGTCGAGGGGCTTTCTTT
TRBV20-1	TRBJ1-2	-	many	CSVATAYYGYTF	TGCAGTGTCGCGACAGCTTACTATGGCTACACCTTC
TRBV20-1	TRBJ1-5	TRBD1	many	CSAREPNRGTNQPQHF	TGCAGTGCTAGAGAGCCGAACAGGGGCACAAATCAGCCCCAGCATTTT
TRBV12-3/TRBV12-4	TRBJ2-7	TRBD1	many	CASSFGTGAYEQYF	TGTGCCAGCAGTTTTGGGACAGGGGCTTACGAGCAGTACTTC
TRBV12-3/TRBV12-4	TRBJ2-7	TRBD1	many	CASSFRTGGDQRSSYEQYF	TGTGCCAGCAGTTTTCGGACAGGGGGCGACCAAAGGAGCTCCTACGAGCAGTACTTC
TRBV27	TRBJ1-1	TRBD1	once	CASSLWQGDTEAFF	TGTGCCAGCAGTTTATGGCAGGGGGACACTGAAGCTTTCTTT
TRBV12-3/TRBV12-4	TRBJ2-5	-	-	CASRVGYQETQYF	TGTGCCAGCAGGGTGGGCTACCAAGAGACCCAGTACTTC
TRBV19	TRBJ1-2	TRBD1	many	CASSGTGTDYGYTF	TGTGCCAGTAGTGGAACCGGGACAGACTATGGCTACACCTTC
TRBV6-2/TRBV6-3	TRBJ2-5	-	-	CASSPAGVVRYF	TGTGCCAGCAGTCCCGCTGGGGTAGTCCGGTACTTC
TRBV28	TRBJ1-5	-	-	CASSTRDRLNQPQHF	TGTGCCAGCAGTACAAGAGACAGGCTAAATCAGCCCCAGCATTTT
TRBV19	TRBJ2-2	-	-	CASSRGLQLKTGELFF	TGTGCCAGTAGTAGGGGCCTCCAGCTGAAAACCGGGGAGCTGTTTTTT
TRBV7-2	TRBJ2-7	-	many	CASSFIGQNYEQYF	TGTGCCAGCAGCTTCATAGGACAGAACTACGAGCAGTACTTC
TRBV4-3	TRBJ2-7	-	many	CASSQDPGNHEQYF	TGCGCCAGCAGCCAAGATCCAGGAAACCACGAGCAGTACTTC
TRBV28	TRBJ2-2	TRBD1	many	CASSSTSTGWELFF	TGTGCCAGCAGTTCCACATCGACAGGGTGGGAGCTGTTTTTT
TRBV6-2/TRBV6-3	TRBJ2-7	TRBD1	many	CASSPQVPRRGLIHEQYF	TGTGCCAGCAGTCCCCAGGTCCCCCGCAGGGGGCTTATCCACGAGCAGTACTTC
TRBV28	TRBJ2-5	-	-	CASSFYRLRQHNQETQYF	TGTGCCAGCAGTTTCTACCGTTTGAGACAACATAACCAAGAGACCCAGTACTTC
TRBV19	TRBJ1-5	-	-	CASVPGNSNQPQHF	TGTGCCAGCGTGCCGGGAAATAGCAATCAGCCCCAGCATTTT
TRBV28	TRBJ2-7	TRBD2	many	CASSLGSGRLAYEQYF	TGTGCCAGCAGTCTTGGTAGCGGGAGGCTGGCCTACGAGCAGTACTTC
TRBV6-2/TRBV6-3	TRBJ1-1	-	many	CASIEPGRATEAFF	TGTGCCAGCATAGAGCCGGGGAGGGCCACTGAAGCTTTCTTT
TRBV2	TRBJ2-5	-	many	CASSEVGGLETQYF	TGTGCCAGCAGTGAAGTTGGGGGTTTGGAGACCCAGTACTTC
TRBV28	TRBJ2-7	-	many	CASGAYGASYEQYF	TGTGCCAGCGGTGCCTACGGGGCCTCCTACGAGCAGTACTTC
TRBV12-3/TRBV12-4	TRBJ2-7	TRBD1	-	CASSLRQGHEQYF	TGTGCCAGCAGTCTGAGACAGGGACACGAGCAGTACTTC
TRBV6-2/TRBV6-3	TRBJ1-1	-	many	CASRAVGSRKNTEAFF	TGTGCCAGCAGGGCCGTTGGGTCCAGGAAGAACACTGAAGCTTTCTTT
TRBV5-1	TRBJ2-2	TRBD2	many	CASSRGLAGERTGELFF	TGCGCCAGCAGCCGGGGACTAGCGGGAGAGAGGACCGGGGAGCTGTTTTTT
TRBV11-2	TRBJ2-5	TRBD1	many	CASSPSGDRGETQYF	TGTGCCAGCAGCCCCTCTGGGGACAGGGGAGAGACCCAGTACTTC
TRBV2	TRBJ1-2	TRBD1	many	CASSYPGQAASYGYTF	TGTGCCAGCAGCTATCCGGGACAGGCGGCTTCCTATGGCTACACCTTC
TRBV19	TRBJ2-2	-	many	CASSIRQNTGELFF	TGTGCCAGTAGTATAAGACAGAACACCGGGGAGCTGTTTTTT
TRBV6-2/TRBV6-3	TRBJ2-2	TRBD2	once	CASSLSGRVNTGELFF	TGTGCCAGCAGCCTTAGCGGGAGAGTGAACACCGGGGAGCTGTTTTTT
TRBV28	TRBJ2-7	TRBD1	few	CASSPGTGYSYEQYF	TGTGCCAGCAGTCCGGGGACAGGGTATTCCTACGAGCAGTACTTC